The clone carrying this T cell receptor beta chain was detected ten times or more. The sample originates from a study of identical twins. The CDR3 sequence is 15 residues long. Trimming pared 8 bases from V and 2 bases from J, leaving 15 bases between. TCRdb itself ran the 5' RACE reads through MiXCR, one entry per CDR3 protein. The table shows around 690,000 distinct CDR3 sequences, with approximately 21% occurring only once. This same sample was also taken into another study, of T cells expressing NK-cell markers.

This chain links TRBV12-3 or TRBV12-4 with TRBJ2-2; unclear D gene. Sequencing used PBMCs. The origin of this receptor is a woman in her late teens or twenties in good health. The CDR3 DNA reads as TGTGCCAGCCTTAGCCCACTGGGCAACACCGGGGAGCTGTTTTTT. Its translation: CASLSPLGNTGELFF.